The clone carrying this T cell receptor beta chain was observed at least ten times. Its antigen is as yet unknown. They built TCR cDNA with 5'RACE template switching, a step that put in a universal primer site and UMIs. MiXCR, run by TCRdb on the 5' RACE reads, gives a single entry per CDR3 protein. Here the sample spans about 69,000 distinct CDR3 sequences, under 6.5% being singletons. The data originate from a study of T cells after yellow fever vaccination. Study-wide context: Fractions of low cell number were prepared using SMART-Seq v4 Ultra Low Input.

Germline-derived CDR1 and CDR2 are SGHAT and FQDESV (reference sequence). V was clipped by 1 base and J by 9 bases, with 13 bases between them. CDR3 length: 15 amino acids. Whole-study results and caveats: Primary-vaccination clones mostly resurfaced post-booster (more than 95% CD4, 75% to 90% CD8). Peaking faster, on day 5 versus 15, the secondary response was nonetheless weaker.

The sequence was collected from a man aged 18 to 30 who received the YFV17D yellow fever vaccine. V usage is TRBV11-1 and J usage is TRBJ1-6, with D perhaps TRBD1 (5 bases). Sequences were derived from CD4+ T cells sorted from PBMCs, sampled less than 16 days after the first yellow fever vaccination. The CDR3 sequence: CASSLEGRASSPLHF. DNA for the CDR3: TGTGCCAGCAGCTTAGAAGGCAGGGCGAGTTCACCCCTCCACTTT.